These 5 T cell receptor beta chains share one sample of origin, sequenced in a study of blood T cell repertoires in COVID-19. Sequenced by immunoSEQ multiplex PCR; TCRdb stores in-frame clones only, minus some. The profile shows approximately 160,000 clones, 84% of them singletons. The sequenced sample was PBMCs or T cells enriched from blood (not recorded which). Source of these receptors: a man aged 50 or older who had recovered from COVID-19.

The rearrangement links TRBV29-1 to TRBJ1-1, with D perhaps TRBD1 (6 bases). The germline V gene has CDR1 SQVTM and CDR2 ANQGSEA. Trimming removed 4 bases at V and 0 bases at J, with 9 bases between. The CDR3 is made up of 13 amino acids. The CDR3, as DNA: TGCAGCGTTGTGGGGGCAATGAACACTGAAGCTTTCTTT. This sequence encodes CSVVGAMNTEAFF.

The chain has TRBV7-8 and TRBJ1-2, with D possibly TRBD1 on 6 matching bases. Looked up from germline, CDR1 is SGHVS and CDR2 is FQNEAQ. V lost 0 bases to trimming and J lost 4 bases, with 15 bases between them. The CDR3 loop spans 16 amino acids. The CDR3 DNA is TGTGCCAGCAGCTTAGCGCTAGGGGAAGGGGGCTATGGCTACACCTTC. Its protein product is CASSLALGEGGYGYTF. The full variable domain, completed using reference TRBV7-8 and TRBJ1-2, is GAGVSQSPRYKVAKRGQDVALRCDPISGHVSLFWYQQALGQGPEFLTYFQNEAQLDKSGLPSDRFFAERPEGSVSTLKIQRTQQEDSAVYLCASSLALGEGGYGYTFGSGTRLTVV.

This chain joins TRBV29-1 and TRBJ2-2, with D tentatively TRBD2 (5 bases). Trimming removed 5 bases at V and 1 base at J, with 20 bases between. CDR1 and CDR2 (germline): SQVTM, ANQGSEA. CDR3 length: 17 residues. In DNA form, the CDR3 reads TGCAGCGTTCAAAGGCCCGGGAACGCGCAGAACACCGGGGAGCTGTTTTTT. It yields the protein CSVQRPGNAQNTGELFF.

This chain connects TRBV5-1 to TRBJ1-2; D is ambiguous. V was clipped by 2 bases and J by 7 bases, with 15 bases between them. CDR3 length: 14 amino acids. Germline CDR1 SGHRS, CDR2 YFSETQ. The CDR3 DNA sequence: TGCGCCAGCAGCTTAAATTTGAGATCCGGTGGCTACACCTTC. Residues: CASSLNLRSGGYTF.

This chain joins TRBV29-1 and TRBJ2-2; 7 bases fit TRBD1. Germline trimming cut 7 bases from V and 2 bases from J; bases unmatched to any gene: 7. Germline V gene data show CDR1 as SQVTM and CDR2 as ANQGSEA. CDR3 length: 14 residues. CDR3 in amino acids: CSARGQINTGELFF. In DNA form, the CDR3 reads TGCAGCGCCCGGGGACAGATCAACACCGGGGAGCTGTTTTTT.